One and the same sample provided the 24 T cell receptor beta chains below, sequenced in a study of blood T cell repertoires in COVID-19. Sequencing was performed with immunoSEQ multiplex PCR; in TCRdb, only in-frame clones are kept and a portion is missing. The table has hundreds of thousands of clones, 80% to 90% seen once. What was sequenced was PBMCs or T cells enriched from blood (not recorded which). The receptors derive from a woman aged 50 to 65 who had recovered from COVID-19.

This rearrangement joins TRBV21-1 to TRBJ1-2; the DNA was not compared with TRBD1, the D call given in the table. TRBV21-1 is assigned pseudogene status. The CDR3 sequence is 14 residues long. The CDR3 DNA is TGTGCCAGCGGAGGGTTGTCCAGGGGGCATGGCTACACCTTC. Translating it yields CASGGLSRGHGYTF.

In this sample, this clone turned up once. The chain joins TRBV27 to TRBJ1-2, with D perhaps TRBD1 (5 bases). The CDR3 runs 14 residues. Trimming took off 5 bases at V and 5 bases at J, with 15 bases between the two ends. Germline CDR1 reads MNHEY; CDR2 reads SMNVEV (reference sequence). This chain's CDR3 is CASSPSGGAYGYTF. The CDR3 DNA follows: TGTGCCAGCAGTCCCTCGGGAGGGGCGTATGGCTACACCTTC.

This chain links TRBV4-1 with TRBJ2-1, with a tentative D call TRBD1 (6 bases). Trimming cost V 1 base and J 2 bases, with 9 bases left between them. The CDR3 has 15 residues. The germline V gene encodes CDR1 MGHRA and CDR2 YSYEKL. The DNA for the CDR3 is TGCGCCAGCAGCCAAGGACAGGCAACCTACAATGAGCAGTTCTTC. It yields the protein CASSQGQATYNEQFF.

This chain uses TRBV2 with TRBJ1-1, with D tentatively TRBD1 (5 bases). Per the germline V gene, CDR1 is SNHLY and CDR2 is FYNNEI. Trimming removed 7 bases from V and 3 bases from J, with 12 bases in between. This CDR3 region has 13 residues. CDR3 sequence: CASKEGWDTEAFF. The CDR3 DNA follows: TGTGCCAGCAAGGAGGGGTGGGACACTGAAGCTTTCTTT.

This clone has at least ten counts. This sequence joins TRBV29-1 and TRBJ2-7; D is perhaps TRBD2 (5 bases). The CDR3 length is 11 residues. Germline V lookup: CDR1 SQVTM, CDR2 ANQGSEA. Trimming pared 7 bases from V and 4 bases from J, leaving 11 bases between. The CDR3 here is CSAAREYEQYF. CDR3 nucleotide sequence: TGCAGCGCTGCTAGGGAGTACGAGCAGTACTTC.

The chain combines TRBV10-3 with TRBJ1-4, with D hard to call. Trimming took 4 bases from V and 7 from J, leaving 10 bases between them. The germline gives CDR1 ENHRY, CDR2 SYGVKD. CDR3 length equals 13 residues. CDR3: CAISGGRGEKLFF. CDR3 sequence (DNA): TGTGCCATCAGTGGAGGTCGAGGTGAAAAACTGTTTTTT.

The chain couples TRBV6-2 or TRBV6-3 to TRBJ1-2, with unresolved D. V was clipped by 0 bases and J by 8 bases, with 16 bases between them. Germline V CDR1 and CDR2: MNHEY, SVGEGT. This CDR3 has 15 amino acids. The CDR3 DNA reads as TGTGCCAGCAGTTACTCCGGGTTACTGGGAGGCGGCTACACCTTC. This codes for CASSYSGLLGGGYTF.

The rearrangement joins TRBV30 to TRBJ1-2; 7 bases are a match to TRBD1. V lost 6 bases to trimming and J lost 0 bases; unmatched junction nucleotides: 4. Germline loops: CDR1 GTSNPN, CDR2 SVGIG (reference sequence). The CDR3 loop spans 13 amino acids. The CDR3 loop is CACGDRTNYGYTF. The CDR3, as DNA: TGTGCCTGCGGGGACAGAACTAACTATGGCTACACCTTC.

The chain uses TRBV12-3 or TRBV12-4 and TRBJ2-5; D not resolved. V gave up 6 bases and J gave up 5 bases, with 7 bases separating them. The CDR3 covers 11 residues. The CDR3 region is CASSPSETQYF. The CDR3 DNA reads as TGTGCCAGCAGCCCGAGCGAGACCCAGTACTTC.

V is TRBV6-6 and J is TRBJ2-7, with a tentative D call TRBD2 (6 bases). The CDR3 sequence is 14 residues long. Per the germline V gene, CDR1 is MNHNY and CDR2 is SVGAGI (reference sequence). The V end was cut by 5 bases, the J end by 2 bases, with 13 bases between. The CDR3 region is CASSTRDSAYEQYF. Written as DNA, the CDR3 is TGTGCCAGCAGTACCCGGGACTCAGCCTACGAGCAGTACTTC.

The chain joins TRBV2 to TRBJ2-5; 8 bases map to TRBD1. The CDR3 extends over 15 amino acids. CDR1 SNHLY and CDR2 FYNNEI come from the germline V gene. V lost 5 bases and J lost 5; bases outside the gene matches: 10. The DNA for the CDR3 is TGTGCCAGCAGTAAACAGGGGGAGGTTTCGGAGACCCAGTACTTC. Amino acid sequence: CASSKQGEVSETQYF. Full variable domain (remainder filled in from reference TRBV2 and TRBJ2-5): EPEVTQTPSHQVTQMGQEVILRCVPISNHLYFYWYRQILGQKVEFLVSFYNNEISEKSEIFDDQFSVERPDGSNFTLKIRSTKLEDSAMYFCASSKQGEVSETQYFGPGTRLLVL.

DNA of the CDR3: TGTGCCAGCAGTATTGGGGGGGCCTCCTACGAGCAGTACTTC. This encodes CASSIGGASYEQYF. The rearrangement links TRBV28 to TRBJ2-7; tentative D call: TRBD2 (7 bases). There are 14 residues in the CDR3. Trimming removed 5 bases from V and 0 bases from J, with 11 bases in between. Per germline, CDR1 MDHEN and CDR2 SYDVKM.

This chain uses TRBV6-5 with TRBJ2-6; D is uncertain. This CDR3 comprises 13 residues. The ends were cut back, 8 bases at V and 1 base at J, with 6 bases in the middle. The germline V gene encodes CDR1 MNHEY and CDR2 SVGAGI. The CDR3 DNA reads as TGTGCCAGCTCCCTTTCTGGGGCCAACGTCCTGACTTTC. Its protein product is CASSLSGANVLTF.

J is TRBJ1-1 and V is TRBV9; D not certain. The CDR3 length is 14 residues. Trimming took 1 base from V and 3 from J, leaving 10 bases between them. Germline V gives CDR1 SGDLS, CDR2 YYNGEE. CDR3 loop: CASSVRPADTEAFF. The CDR3 coding sequence is TGTGCCAGCAGCGTAAGGCCAGCGGACACTGAAGCTTTCTTT.

Points on this clone: Germline and junction disagree at one end, which may indicate a read error. The chain employs TRBV7-8 and TRBJ1-6; D might be TRBD1 (6 bases). CDR1 SGHVS and CDR2 FQNEAQ come from the germline V gene. The CDR3 sequence is 14 residues long. CDR3 amino acids: CASSLAGAGSPLHF. CDR3 DNA sequence: TGTGCCAGCAGCCTAGCAGGGGCTGGTTCACCCCTCCACTTT.

CDR3 region: CAIGQINQPQHF. The CDR3 DNA reads as TGTGCCATTGGACAGATTAATCAGCCCCAGCATTTT. The chain joins TRBV10-3 to TRBJ1-5; a possible D gene is TRBD1 (6 bases). From germline, CDR1 is ENHRY and CDR2 SYGVKD. V shed 9 bases and J shed 4 bases, with 10 bases lying between them. The CDR3 totals 12 residues.

CDR3 residues: CATARAGANVLTF. The CDR3, as DNA: TGTGCCACCGCCCGGGCTGGGGCCAACGTCCTGACTTTC. The rearrangement uses TRBV24-1 and TRBJ2-6; no definite D call. The CDR3 is 13 amino acids. Trimming cost V 9 bases and J 2 bases, with 7 bases left between them. CDR1 KGHDR and CDR2 SFDVKD come from the germline V gene.

The rearrangement links TRBV14 to TRBJ1-2, with TRBD1 identical over 8 bases. Trimming took 3 bases from V and 4 from J; bases not matched to a gene: 7. The CDR3 runs to 15 residues. Looked up from germline, CDR1 is SGHDN and CDR2 is FVKESK. The CDR3 is CASSQGRQGPYGYTF. Here the CDR3 DNA reads TGTGCCAGCAGCCAGGGTCGACAGGGGCCCTATGGCTACACCTTC.

The J gene is TRBJ1-2, the V gene TRBV6-5, with 7 bases aligning to TRBD1. The CDR3 is made up of 14 amino acids. V shed 0 bases, J shed 8 bases, and the junction held 6 bases outside the gene matches. Germline CDR1 reads MNHEY; CDR2 reads SVGAGI. CDR3 DNA sequence: TGTGCCAGCAGTTACTCGACAGGGAACGTGGGCTACACCTTC. This gives the protein CASSYSTGNVGYTF.

This sequence joins TRBV10-3 and TRBJ1-5, with D possibly being TRBD1 (6 bases). The germline CDR1 and CDR2 sequences are ENHRY and SYGVKD. The CDR3 contains 14 residues. V was cut by 8 bases and J by 6 bases, with 17 bases left in between. The CDR3 reads CAIANTRGTQPQHF. CDR3 coding DNA: TGTGCCATCGCGAATACAAGGGGGACTCAGCCCCAGCATTTT.

The genes are TRBV5-5 and TRBJ2-2; D possibly corresponds to TRBD1 (7 bases). Per the germline V gene, CDR1 is SGHKS and CDR2 is YYEKEE (reference sequence). CDR3 length: 15 residues. Trimming left V 4 bases short and J 7 bases short, with 17 bases between. The CDR3 sequence is CASSLETGTVGELFF. In DNA, the CDR3 is TGTGCCAGCAGCCTCGAGACAGGGACTGTCGGGGAGCTGTTTTTT. Variable domain in full (rest from reference TRBV5-5 and TRBJ2-2): DAGVTQSPTHLIKTRGQQVTLRCSPISGHKSVSWYQQVLGQGPQFIFQYYEKEERGRGNFPDRFSARQFPNYSSELNVNALLLGDSALYLCASSLETGTVGELFFGEGSRLTVL.

The chain combines TRBV15 with TRBJ1-3; 8 bases agree with TRBD1. CDR3 length: 15 amino acids. After removal of 7 bases from V and 4 bases from J, the junction contained 9 bases not matched to a gene. CDR1 and CDR2 (germline): LNHNV, YYDKDF (reference sequence). CDR3 bases: TGTGCCACCACACAGGACAGGGTCTACGGAAACACCATATATTTT. Its protein is CATTQDRVYGNTIYF.

The chain recombines TRBV7-6 with TRBJ1-1; no clear D. Per the germline V gene, CDR1 is SGHVS and CDR2 is FNYEAQ. The germline V and J ends were trimmed by 5 bases and 1 base, with 8 bases remaining between them. This CDR3 spans 13 amino acids. CDR3 bases: TGTGCCAGCAGCCCCTCGGGGAACACTGAAGCTTTCTTT. It encodes CASSPSGNTEAFF. Looking up the rest from reference TRBV7-6 and TRBJ1-1 gives the full variable domain: GAGVSQSPRYKVTKRGQDVALRCDPISGHVSLYWYRQALGQGPEFLTYFNYEAQQDKSGLPNDRFSAERPEGSISTLTIQRTEQRDSAMYRCASSPSGNTEAFFGQGTRLTVV.

In its sample, this clone was seen a few times. This chain links TRBV6-1 with TRBJ1-5; D remains ambiguous. Germline assignment: CDR1 MNHNS and CDR2 SASEGT. The CDR3 has 16 amino acids. V was shortened by 1 base and J by 2 bases, with 12 bases between the two germline ends. CDR3 nucleotides: TGTGCCAGCAGTGAAGGAGTTGGAGGCCGCAATCAGCCCCAGCATTTT. Translating gives CASSEGVGGRNQPQHF.